The TCR beta chain under discussion was sequenced for a study of T cell responses to AZD1222 COVID-19 vaccine. Overall study: Analyses pooled second doses at about 4 or about 12 weeks. Study conclusions and caveats: Along spike, vaccine-associated CD4 TCRs were found throughout, with dominance at 160-218 and 743-854. The reported proportion of spike-specific TCRs targeting unmutated variant regions was nearly half. Sampling captured repertoires only after the peak T cell response.

The CDR3 has 15 amino acids. Germline-derived CDR1 and CDR2 are MDHEN and SYDVKM. V lost 6 bases, J lost 0 bases, and 12 bases lay in between. Comment on this clone: What it binds is not known.

Sequencing used immunoSEQ multiplex PCR; TCRdb keeps in-frame clones, though not all of them. The table includes approximately 150,000 clones, about 90% detected once. The V and J genes are TRBV28 and TRBJ1-3; D is undetermined. The sequence came from an adult in good health. Source: peripheral blood, taken on day 0 of AZD1222 vaccination. CDR3 loop: CASSPSGYSGNTIYF. The CDR3 DNA reads TGTGCCAGCAGCCCTTCAGGCTACTCTGGAAACACCATATATTTT.